Shown below are 25 T cell receptor beta chains from a single sample sequenced in a study of technical replicates of blood from four donors. TCRdb keeps only in-frame clones here, not all; method: immunoSEQ multiplex PCR. The table shows 55,000 to 85,000 clones, with about 97% occurring only once. The sample comprised T cells isolated from PBMCs. These receptors originate from a human donor in good health.

The V and J genes are TRBV29-1 and TRBJ2-7, with D possibly TRBD1 on 7 matching bases. Trimming pared 4 bases from V and 5 bases from J, leaving 18 bases between. Germline V lookup: CDR1 SQVTM, CDR2 ANQGSEA. This CDR3 is built from 14 residues. As DNA, the CDR3 is TGCAGCGTTGGGGGGACAGTCGGGGGCGACGAGCAGTACTTC. Protein: CSVGGTVGGDEQYF.

This sequence joins TRBV6-5 and TRBJ1-1; D gene uncertain. The length of the CDR3 is 12 residues. Germline values: CDR1 MNHEY, CDR2 SVGAGI. Trimming removed 5 bases at V and 5 bases at J, with 9 bases between. The CDR3 DNA follows: TGTGCCAGCAGTAATACACGTACTGAAGCTTTCTTT. This translates into CASSNTRTEAFF.

V gene TRBV11-3 combines with J gene TRBJ1-5; D is unresolved. The CDR3 has 14 amino acids. The germline V gene has CDR1 SGHNT and CDR2 YENEEA. V shed 6 bases and J shed 7 bases, with 16 bases lying between them. Here the CDR3 reads CASRRRSQEQPQHF. CDR3 nucleotides: TGTGCCAGCAGGCGCCGCTCTCAGGAACAGCCCCAGCATTTT.

This chain links TRBV6-5 with TRBJ1-5, with D perhaps TRBD1 (6 bases). CDR1 and CDR2 (germline): MNHEY, SVGAGI. The CDR3 loop spans 15 amino acids. The germline V and J ends were trimmed by 5 bases and 0 bases, with 11 bases remaining between them. CDR3: CASSQDRYSNQPQHF. The CDR3 DNA reads as TGTGCCAGCAGTCAAGACAGGTATAGCAATCAGCCCCAGCATTTT.

The genes are TRBV10-3 and TRBJ2-2; TRBD1 might be the D (6 bases). Between the trimmed V and J ends, which lost 7 bases and 6 bases, there was a span of 12 bases. The CDR3 has 13 residues. Germline assignment: CDR1 ENHRY and CDR2 SYGVKD. CDR3 nucleotides: TGTGCCATCAAGCCAGGGGATCCCGGGGAGCTGTTTTTT. It specifies CAIKPGDPGELFF.

V usage is TRBV4-1 and J usage is TRBJ1-3; D ambiguous. Per germline, CDR1 MGHRA and CDR2 YSYEKL. The CDR3 is 14 residues long. With 0 bases removed from V and 6 bases from J, the gap between germline ends came to 9 bases. CDR3 sequence reads: CASSQDHSPNTIYF. The CDR3 bases are TGCGCCAGCAGCCAAGACCACAGCCCAAACACCATATATTTT.

The chain has TRBV5-1 and TRBJ2-3, with D maybe TRBD2 (5 bases). The germline V gene encodes CDR1 SGHRS and CDR2 YFSETQ. The CDR3 length is 13 residues. V was trimmed by 4 bases and J by 2 bases, leaving 8 bases between them. For the CDR3, the DNA is TGCGCCAGCAGCGACTATCTCACAGATACGCAGTATTTT. This translates into CASSDYLTDTQYF.

Written as DNA, the CDR3 is TGTGCCAGCAGTTTTCCGGGACAGGGGCTCTACGAGCAGTACTTC. This codes for CASSFPGQGLYEQYF. This chain connects TRBV28 to TRBJ2-7, with TRBD1 matching 10 bases. Germline V gene data show CDR1 as MDHEN and CDR2 as SYDVKM. This CDR3 region has 15 residues. V was pared by 3 bases and J by 3 bases, with 5 bases of the junction left unmatched.

The V gene is TRBV9, the J gene TRBJ1-3, with D possibly TRBD1 on 6 matching bases. Germline V lookup: CDR1 SGDLS, CDR2 YYNGEE. This CDR3 region has 15 residues. Between the trimmed V and J ends, which lost 3 bases and 3 bases, there was a span of 13 bases. CDR3 DNA: TGTGCCAGCAGCGGGAAGGACAGCCTTGGAAACACCATATATTTT. This gives the protein CASSGKDSLGNTIYF. The full variable domain, rest sourced from reference TRBV9 and TRBJ1-3, is DSGVTQTPKHLITATGQRVTLRCSPRSGDLSVYWYQQSLDQGLQFLIQYYNGEERAKGNILERFSAQQFPDLHSELNLSSLELGDSALYFCASSGKDSLGNTIYFGEGSWLTVV.

This clone appeared a few times. In DNA form, the CDR3 reads TGTGCCAGCAGCTTAGTCGGGAGCAGCACAGATACGCAGTATTTT. It translates to CASSLVGSSTDTQYF. V and J are TRBV7-2 and TRBJ2-3; maybe TRBD2 (6 bases). From germline, CDR1 is SGHTA and CDR2 FQGNSA. This CDR3 has 15 residues. V dropped 1 base and J dropped 0 bases, with 8 bases sitting between them. The whole variable domain, remainder taken from reference TRBV7-2 and TRBJ2-3, is GAGVSQSPSNKVTEKGKDVELRCDPISGHTALYWYRQSLGQGLEFLIYFQGNSAPDKSGLPSDRFSAERTGGSVSTLTIQRTQQEDSAVYLCASSLVGSSTDTQYFGPGTRLTVL.

This clone showed up just once. The chain uses TRBV4-1 and TRBJ2-1, with TRBD2 matching over 8 bases. V lost 4 bases, J lost 2 bases, and 10 bases stayed unmatched. The CDR3 has 17 amino acids. Germline loops: CDR1 MGHRA, CDR2 YSYEKL. CDR3 sequence (DNA): TGCGCCAGCAGCCTACTCGCCGAGCGGGAGACCTACAATGAGCAGTTCTTC. Amino acid sequence: CASSLLAERETYNEQFF.

V is TRBV6-6 and J is TRBJ2-7, with TRBD2 matching over 7 bases. The germline V gene encodes CDR1 MNHNY and CDR2 SVGAGI (reference sequence). V was clipped by 7 bases and J by 7 bases; unmatched bases: 13. This CDR3 contains 14 residues. DNA for the CDR3: TGTGCCAGCACCCGGCTAGCGGCCTCCAGGGAGCAGTACTTC. Encoded protein: CASTRLAASREQYF.

The gene calls are TRBV7-9 and TRBJ2-1; D possibly corresponds to TRBD2 (5 bases). The V gene's germline CDR1 is SEHNR and CDR2 FQNEAQ (reference sequence). V was trimmed by 7 bases and J by 2 bases, leaving 9 bases between them. The CDR3 is 13 amino acids. The CDR3 loop is CASNYGAYNEQFF. CDR3 in DNA: TGTGCCAGCAACTACGGGGCCTACAATGAGCAGTTCTTC.

This rearrangement joins TRBV5-5 to TRBJ2-7; TRBD1 matches at 9 bases. The V gene end was trimmed by 4 bases and the J gene end by 2 bases; junction bases not matched to a gene: 4. The CDR3 is 14 amino acids. Germline CDR1 reads SGHKS; CDR2 reads YYEKEE (reference sequence). The CDR3 coding sequence is TGTGCCAGCAGCCACCGGGACAGGGCCTACGAGCAGTACTTC. It translates to CASSHRDRAYEQYF. Full variable domain (rest looked up from reference TRBV5-5 and TRBJ2-7): DAGVTQSPTHLIKTRGQQVTLRCSPISGHKSVSWYQQVLGQGPQFIFQYYEKEERGRGNFPDRFSARQFPNYSSELNVNALLLGDSALYLCASSHRDRAYEQYFGPGTRLTVT.

The chain combines TRBV7-9 with TRBJ2-3; D possibly corresponds to TRBD2 (6 bases). Looked up from germline, CDR1 is SEHNR and CDR2 is FQNEAQ (reference sequence). V was trimmed by 2 bases and J by 0 bases, leaving 12 bases between them. This CDR3 has 16 amino acids. CDR3 in DNA: TGTGCCAGCAGCTTATTTACTGCGGGGAGCACAGATACGCAGTATTTT. This encodes CASSLFTAGSTDTQYF.

The DNA of the CDR3 is TGTGCCACCAGCAGCGTCTCGACAGGAATGGGCAATCAGCCCCAGCATTTT. Protein product: CATSSVSTGMGNQPQHF. The rearrangement joins TRBV15 to TRBJ1-5, with D possibly matching TRBD1 (6 bases). This CDR3 has 17 residues. V gave up 3 bases and J gave up 2 bases, with 17 bases separating them. The germline V gene has CDR1 LNHNV and CDR2 YYDKDF (reference sequence). The entire variable domain, with the rest obtained from reference TRBV15 and TRBJ1-5, is as follows: DAMVIQNPRYQVTQFGKPVTLSCSQTLNHNVMYWYQQKSSQAPKLLFHYYDKDFNNEADTPDNFQSRRPNTSFCFLDIRSPGLGDTAMYLCATSSVSTGMGNQPQHFGDGTRLSIL.

The rearrangement links TRBV30 to TRBJ1-2; D gene unclear. Per germline, CDR1 GTSNPN and CDR2 SVGIG (reference sequence). V was clipped by 0 bases and J by 0 bases, with 8 bases between them. The CDR3 has 14 residues. Here the CDR3 reads CAWSVLSTNYGYTF. The CDR3 coding sequence is TGTGCCTGGAGTGTACTAAGCACTAACTATGGCTACACCTTC.

The gene calls are TRBV11-3 and TRBJ2-3; tentatively, D is TRBD2 (6 bases). The CDR3 runs to 18 residues. The germline gives CDR1 SGHNT, CDR2 YENEEA. V shed 5 bases and J shed 2 bases, with 23 bases lying between them. CDR3 in DNA: TGTGCCAGCAGCGGACCTCTACTAGCTAGGAGTGCCACAGATACGCAGTATTTT. It yields the protein CASSGPLLARSATDTQYF.

The chain carries TRBV7-2 and TRBJ2-4, with a possible D match to TRBD2 (6 bases). V gave up 5 bases and J gave up 8 bases, with 16 bases separating them. Germline V CDR1 and CDR2: SGHTA, FQGNSA. CDR3 length equals 14 residues. The CDR3 protein is CASSSGLRVDIQYF. Here the CDR3 DNA reads TGTGCCAGCAGCAGCGGACTAAGGGTAGACATTCAGTACTTC.

The V and J genes are TRBV6-6 and TRBJ2-5; D is possibly TRBD2 (6 bases). The CDR3 spans 14 residues. The V and J ends lost 9 bases and 4 bases respectively, with 18 bases between them. Looked up from germline, CDR1 is MNHNY and CDR2 is SVGAGI (reference sequence). The CDR3 protein is CASYGRGRGETQYF. CDR3 sequence (DNA): TGTGCCAGTTACGGGAGAGGAAGGGGAGAGACCCAGTACTTC.

This chain joins TRBV29-1 and TRBJ2-1, with 7 bases lining up with TRBD2. Per germline, CDR1 SQVTM and CDR2 ANQGSEA. After removal of 5 bases from V and 4 bases from J, the junction contained 14 bases not matched to a gene. The CDR3 loop spans 16 amino acids. The CDR3 nucleotides are TGCAGCGTTTCCCTCACGGGGGGACGTCTTTACAATGAGCAGTTCTTC. Protein product: CSVSLTGGRLYNEQFF.

The chain combines TRBV11-2 with TRBJ2-5; a weak D match, TRBD1 (6 bases). Trimming took 5 bases from V and 5 from J, leaving 18 bases between them. The germline CDR1 and CDR2 sequences are SGHAT and FQNNGV. The CDR3 extends over 15 amino acids. CDR3 coding DNA: TGTGCCAGCAGCATGGGGGCTAACCCATATGAGACCCAGTACTTC. Its protein is CASSMGANPYETQYF.

The chain recombines TRBV7-9 with TRBJ1-2; D possibly corresponds to TRBD1 (6 bases). The CDR3 consists of 14 residues. From germline, CDR1 is SEHNR and CDR2 FQNEAQ (reference sequence). V was cut by 5 bases and J by 3 bases, with 13 bases left in between. This chain's CDR3 is CASSVTGPYYGYTF. CDR3 DNA sequence: TGTGCCAGCAGCGTAACAGGGCCCTACTATGGCTACACCTTC.

V gene TRBV11-3 combines with J gene TRBJ2-7, with D possibly matching TRBD1 (5 bases). The CDR3 consists of 15 residues. V lost 1 base and J 2 bases, leaving 12 bases between the germline ends. CDR1 and CDR2 (germline): SGHNT, YENEEA. The CDR3 sequence is CASSLVSTDTYEQYF. Here the CDR3 DNA reads TGTGCCAGCAGCTTAGTCTCGACGGACACCTACGAGCAGTACTTC.

The V gene is TRBV7-6, the J gene TRBJ1-1; maybe TRBD1 (6 bases). The CDR3 totals 15 residues. The germline gives CDR1 SGHVS, CDR2 FNYEAQ. Trimming cost V 2 bases and J 0 bases, with 10 bases left between them. CDR3 nucleotides: TGTGCCAGCAGCTTACGGCAGGGGATGAACACTGAAGCTTTCTTT. As protein: CASSLRQGMNTEAFF.